Included here is one T cell receptor beta chain sequence, with context. The sample comes from a study of cytomegalovirus exposure and HLA in healthy donors. The germline gives CDR1 SGHTA, CDR2 FQGNSA. V was pared by 1 base and J by 0 bases, with 3 bases of the junction left unmatched. The CDR3 is made up of 16 amino acids. Though nominally healthy at sampling, donors likely had unrecorded immune exposures. The primer mix had 60 Vbeta and 13 Jbeta primers. Only in-frame clones appear in the TCRdb table, and some are missing; sequencing was by immunoSEQ multiplex PCR. The sample consists of about 230,000 clones, approximately 90% of them appearing once.

The specimen sequenced was PBMCs. The rearrangement links TRBV7-2 to TRBJ2-3; 8 bases match TRBD2. This TCR came from a woman between 18 and 29 years old in good health and CMV-seronegative. The CDR3 reads CASSLELAASTDTQYF. The CDR3 nucleotides are TGTGCCAGCAGCTTAGAACTAGCGGCTAGCACAGATACGCAGTATTTT.